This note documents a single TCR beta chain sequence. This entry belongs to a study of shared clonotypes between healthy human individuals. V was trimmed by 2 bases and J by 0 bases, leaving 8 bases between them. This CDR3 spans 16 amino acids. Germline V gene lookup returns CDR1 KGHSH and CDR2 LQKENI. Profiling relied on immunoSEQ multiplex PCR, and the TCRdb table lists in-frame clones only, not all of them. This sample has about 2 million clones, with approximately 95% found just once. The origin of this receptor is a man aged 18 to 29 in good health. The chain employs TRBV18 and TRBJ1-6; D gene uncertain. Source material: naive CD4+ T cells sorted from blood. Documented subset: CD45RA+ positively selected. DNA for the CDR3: TGTGCCAGCTCACCATATCGGAGCTCCTATAATTCACCCCTCCACTTT. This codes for CASSPYRSSYNSPLHF. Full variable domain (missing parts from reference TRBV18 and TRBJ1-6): NAGVMQNPRHLVRRRGQEARLRCSPMKGHSHVYWYRQLPEEGLKFMVYLQKENIIDESGMPKERFSAEFPKEGPSILRIQQVVRGDSAAYFCASSPYRSSYNSPLHFGNGTRLTVT.